This T cell receptor beta chain was identified during a study of T cell responses to AZD1222 COVID-19 vaccine. Here immunoSEQ multiplex PCR was the method, and the copy in TCRdb shows in-frame clones only, minus some. The sample consists of 70,000 or so clones, about 80% of them appearing once. The table lists this clone with a count of one. This CDR3 contains 15 residues. Per the germline V gene, CDR1 is DFQATT and CDR2 is SNEGSKA (reference sequence). V lost 5 bases and J lost 5; bases outside the gene matches: 14. The sequenced sample was peripheral blood, obtained 28 days after the second AZD1222 dose. The chain combines TRBV20-1 with TRBJ2-7, with TRBD2 identical over 8 bases. The TCR was taken from an adult who received the AZD1222 COVID-19 vaccine. The CDR3 bases are TGCAGTGCTCGTGTTCCCGGGACTAGTCATCACGAGCAGTACTTC. It translates to CSARVPGTSHHEQYF.